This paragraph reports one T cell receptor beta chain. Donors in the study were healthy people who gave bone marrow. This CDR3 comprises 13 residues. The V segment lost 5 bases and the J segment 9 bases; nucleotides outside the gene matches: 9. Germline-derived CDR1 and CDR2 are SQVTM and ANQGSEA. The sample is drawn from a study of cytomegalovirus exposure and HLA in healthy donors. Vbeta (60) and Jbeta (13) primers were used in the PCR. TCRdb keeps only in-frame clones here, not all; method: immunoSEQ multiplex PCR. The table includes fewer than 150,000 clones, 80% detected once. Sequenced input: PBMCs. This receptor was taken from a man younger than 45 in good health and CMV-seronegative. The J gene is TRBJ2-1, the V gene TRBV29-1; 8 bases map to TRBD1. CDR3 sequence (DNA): TGCAGCGTTCGGACAGGGAAGGTGTCTGAGCAGTTCTTC. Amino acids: CSVRTGKVSEQFF.